This T cell receptor beta chain was sequenced during a study of blood T cell repertoires in COVID-19. Study as a whole: T cells, B-cell-depleted T cells, or PBMCs supplied cDNA or gDNA.

In the original workflow: Estimated nucleated cell counts came from reference gene primer amplification. Assay used: immunoSEQ multiplex PCR; TCRdb lists only in-frame clones, some missing. V, J and clone size are taken as reported in that table, and D and trimming were inferred from the DNA itself. The data show 100,000 or so clones, about four fifths seen once. The V end was cut by 9 bases, the J end by 0 bases, with 11 bases between. Germline V gene data show CDR1 as KGHDR and CDR2 as SFDVKD. CDR3 length: 14 residues. The V call is TRBV24-1, the J call TRBJ1-5; no clear D. The sequencing input was peripheral blood. The sequence was collected from a human donor in a cohort sampled during active COVID-19. Here the CDR3 DNA reads TGTGCCACCGGTCCGGGTGATAGCAATCAGCCCCAGCATTTT. Amino acids: CATGPGDSNQPQHF.